This TCR beta chain comes out of a study of Ad26.COV2.S vaccination and SARS-CoV-2 variants. The wider study: A participant enrolled in the COV1001 Ad26.COV2.S trial arm provided the sample. Study outcomes and limitations: Spike-specific TCR breadth was greater in vaccine than placebo recipients.

On this clone: The antigen is unknown.

Treatment indicated: 19 received Ad26.COV2.S at low or high dose, single or two shots; about 5 received placebo; per-sample allocation not given. The investigators took samples on day 63 after the first vaccine or placebo injection. Vaccination employed an Ad26 vector expressing the Wuhan-strain SARS-CoV-2 spike. The CDR3 length is 14 residues. Germline V gene lookup returns CDR1 MNHEY and CDR2 SMNVEV (reference sequence). The V end lost 4 bases, the J end lost 0 bases, and 10 bases lay between the germline ends. This table comes from immunoSEQ multiplex PCR, and its TCRdb copy is limited to in-frame clones, with some not included. In the table there are roughly 350,000 clones, 86% of which are singletons.

This TCR was recovered from a person between 18 and 59 years old who received the Ad26.COV2.S COVID-19 vaccine or a placebo. The chain employs TRBV27 and TRBJ2-7; D ambiguous. The sequencing used peripheral blood, collected in a trial of Ad26.COV2.S vaccine versus placebo. In DNA form, the CDR3 reads TGTGCCAGCAGTTCACGCAGGAGCTCCTACGAGCAGTACTTC. Translating gives CASSSRRSSYEQYF.